The 18 T cell receptor beta chains in this list originate from one sample, sequenced in a study of T cell responses to AZD1222 COVID-19 vaccine. Assay: immunoSEQ multiplex PCR; the TCRdb copy retains only in-frame clones and omits some. The profile covers 130,000 or so clones, with 85% to 95% appearing a single time and around 7% taken by the ten largest. The sample here was peripheral blood, taken on day 0 of AZD1222 vaccination. The receptors were sampled from an adult in good health.

The chain joins TRBV5-4 to TRBJ1-2; D ambiguous. Germline V gene lookup returns CDR1 SGHNT and CDR2 YYREEE (reference sequence). V was trimmed by 4 bases and J by 1 base, leaving 5 bases between them. The CDR3 loop spans 12 amino acids. The CDR3 loop reads CASSALNYGYTF. The CDR3 DNA sequence: TGTGCCAGCAGCGCCCTTAACTATGGCTACACCTTC.

This clone appeared a single time. V and J are TRBV20-1 and TRBJ2-1, with D possibly TRBD1 on 5 matching bases. Per the germline V gene, CDR1 is DFQATT and CDR2 is SNEGSKA (reference sequence). The CDR3 is 14 amino acids. The ends were cut back, 3 bases at V and 7 bases at J, with 16 bases in the middle. The CDR3 spells CSASFSQGRNEQFF. Written as DNA, the CDR3 is TGCAGTGCTAGTTTTTCCCAGGGAAGAAATGAGCAGTTCTTC.

The chain is built from TRBV6-1 and TRBJ1-5; D possibly corresponds to TRBD1 (5 bases). Per germline, CDR1 MNHNS and CDR2 SASEGT. V shed 3 bases and J shed 7 bases, with 10 bases lying between them. CDR3 size: 13 residues. The CDR3 reads CASSEGLGQPQHF. The CDR3 nucleotides read TGTGCCAGCAGTGAGGGGCTAGGGCAGCCCCAGCATTTT.

This chain connects TRBV29-1 to TRBJ1-2; D is unclear. V was pared by 3 bases and J by 5 bases, with 7 bases between. The CDR3 has 11 residues. Germline V lookup: CDR1 SQVTM, CDR2 ANQGSEA. This CDR3 is CSVDRVYGYTF. CDR3 nucleotides: TGCAGCGTTGATCGGGTTTATGGCTACACCTTC.

The chain links TRBV5-6 to TRBJ1-2; TRBD1 might be the D (5 bases). CDR3 length: 15 amino acids. Trimming removed 5 bases from V and 6 bases from J, with 20 bases in between. Germline V gene data show CDR1 as SGHDT and CDR2 as YYEEEE. This CDR3 reads CASSKPGLIQDGYTF. The CDR3 DNA sequence: TGTGCCAGCAGTAAACCGGGACTCATACAGGATGGCTACACCTTC. The complete variable domain, with remaining parts taken from reference TRBV5-6 and TRBJ1-2, reads DAGVTQSPTHLIKTRGQQVTLRCSPKSGHDTVSWYQQALGQGPQFIFQYYEEEERQRGNFPDRFSGHQFPNYSSELNVNALLLGDSALYLCASSKPGLIQDGYTFGSGTRLTVV.

The chain combines TRBV11-2 with TRBJ2-7, with TRBD2 identical over 10 bases. Unmatched junction bases numbered 6, after V lost 4 bases and J lost 0 bases. The CDR3 totals 16 residues. Germline values: CDR1 SGHAT, CDR2 FQNNGV. The CDR3 is CASSSLSGRRSYEQYF. The CDR3 bases are TGTGCCAGCAGCTCCCTTAGCGGGAGGCGCTCCTACGAGCAGTACTTC.

The rearrangement links TRBV9 to TRBJ1-1; perhaps TRBD1 as D (5 bases). The germline V and J ends were trimmed by 2 bases and 1 base, with 12 bases remaining between them. CDR3 length: 15 residues. CDR1 is SGDLS and CDR2 is YYNGEE in the germline V gene. CDR3 in DNA: TGTGCCAGCAGCGTTGTGCCGACAGAGAACACTGAAGCTTTCTTT. It encodes CASSVVPTENTEAFF.

The chain recombines TRBV5-4 with TRBJ2-5; no clear D. The CDR3 sequence is 13 residues long. CDR1 SGHNT and CDR2 YYREEE come from the germline V gene (reference sequence). V shed 4 bases and J shed 4 bases, with 11 bases lying between them. The chain's CDR3 is CASSRTEIETQYF. CDR3 coding DNA: TGTGCCAGCAGCCGTACCGAGATAGAGACCCAGTACTTC.

The chain joins TRBV6-5 to TRBJ1-2; no clear D gene. CDR3 length: 12 amino acids. V shed 2 bases and J shed 4 bases, with 5 bases lying between them. Germline V gives CDR1 MNHEY, CDR2 SVGAGI. Here the CDR3 DNA reads TGTGCCAGCAGTTACGGCGGCTATGGCTACACCTTC. As protein: CASSYGGYGYTF.

The V gene is TRBV5-8, the J gene TRBJ1-5; D unclear. CDR3 length: 15 amino acids. Germline V gene data show CDR1 as SGHTS and CDR2 as YDEGEE. V was pared by 4 bases and J by 4 bases, with 15 bases between. The CDR3 coding sequence is TGTGCCAGCAGCCCCCAAGGACCCTTTAATCAGCCCCAGCATTTT. Translating it yields CASSPQGPFNQPQHF.

The rearrangement joins TRBV19 to TRBJ2-7, with D possibly called TRBD1 or TRBD2 (5 bases each). The germline CDR1 and CDR2 sequences are LNHDA and SQIVND (reference sequence). V lost 1 base, J lost 4 bases, and 17 bases lay in between. The CDR3 runs to 16 residues. Here the CDR3 reads CASSIGGRTIGYEQYF. CDR3 in DNA: TGTGCCAGTAGTATAGGGGGACGGACAATCGGGTACGAGCAGTACTTC.

This clone was recorded once. The chain is built from TRBV7-2 and TRBJ1-2; possible D gene TRBD1, 5 bases. The CDR3 covers 15 residues. V shed 1 base and J shed 2 bases, with 11 bases lying between them. In germline, CDR1 is SGHTA, CDR2 FQGNSA. CDR3 amino acids: CASSLGQGPNYGYTF. As DNA, the CDR3 is TGTGCCAGCAGCTTAGGGCAGGGTCCGAACTATGGCTACACCTTC.

This rearrangement joins TRBV28 to TRBJ2-6; D possibly corresponds to TRBD2 (6 bases). The V and J ends lost 3 bases and 0 bases respectively, with 9 bases between them. Germline values: CDR1 MDHEN, CDR2 SYDVKM. The CDR3 is made up of 16 amino acids. CDR3 region: CASSLGGNSGANVLTF. The CDR3 nucleotides read TGTGCCAGCAGTTTGGGCGGGAACTCTGGGGCCAACGTCCTGACTTTC.

The chain employs TRBV18 and TRBJ1-1; tentative D call: TRBD1 (5 bases). Germline V gene lookup returns CDR1 KGHSH and CDR2 LQKENI. V lost 3 bases and J 2 bases, leaving 10 bases between the germline ends. This CDR3 spans 14 amino acids. CDR3 DNA: TGTGCCAGCTCACCGACAGCGACAAACACTGAAGCTTTCTTT. It codes for CASSPTATNTEAFF.

V and J are TRBV4-1 and TRBJ1-3; perhaps TRBD1 as D (5 bases). V shed 2 bases and J shed 3 bases, with 14 bases lying between them. The CDR3 totals 16 residues. Germline CDR1 is MGHRA and CDR2 is YSYEKL. CDR3 amino acids: CASSQPVTDIGNTIYF. The CDR3, as DNA: TGCGCCAGCAGCCAACCAGTGACAGACATTGGAAACACCATATATTTT.

The rearrangement uses TRBV3-1 (or the pseudogene TRBV3-2) and TRBJ1-6; perhaps TRBD1 as D (5 bases). The V end was cut by 4 bases, the J end by 5 bases, with 12 bases between. Germline V gives CDR1 LGHDT, CDR2 YNNKEL (reference sequence). CDR3 length: 15 residues. The chain's CDR3 is CASSPHLGDNSPLHF. DNA of the CDR3: TGTGCCAGCAGCCCCCACCTGGGGGATAATTCACCCCTCCACTTT.

The chain uses TRBV9 and TRBJ2-3, with D possibly TRBD2 on 7 matching bases. The CDR3 is 18 residues long. Germline CDR1 is SGDLS and CDR2 is YYNGEE. V dropped 0 bases and J dropped 2 bases, with 19 bases sitting between them. In nucleotides, the CDR3 is TGTGCCAGCAGCGTAGAGGGGGGGACTCGAACACTCACAGATACGCAGTATTTT. This sequence encodes CASSVEGGTRTLTDTQYF. Full variable domain (outside the CDR3, taken from reference TRBV9 and TRBJ2-3): DSGVTQTPKHLITATGQRVTLRCSPRSGDLSVYWYQQSLDQGLQFLIQYYNGEERAKGNILERFSAQQFPDLHSELNLSSLELGDSALYFCASSVEGGTRTLTDTQYFGPGTRLTVL.

The chain links TRBV19 to TRBJ2-5; 8 bases line up with TRBD2. V lost 5 bases to trimming and J lost 3 bases; unmatched junction nucleotides: 5. This CDR3 is 14 amino acids long. The V gene's germline CDR1 is LNHDA and CDR2 SQIVND (reference sequence). The CDR3 region is CASSVAGYEETQYF. The DNA for the CDR3 is TGTGCCAGTAGTGTAGCGGGATATGAAGAGACCCAGTACTTC.